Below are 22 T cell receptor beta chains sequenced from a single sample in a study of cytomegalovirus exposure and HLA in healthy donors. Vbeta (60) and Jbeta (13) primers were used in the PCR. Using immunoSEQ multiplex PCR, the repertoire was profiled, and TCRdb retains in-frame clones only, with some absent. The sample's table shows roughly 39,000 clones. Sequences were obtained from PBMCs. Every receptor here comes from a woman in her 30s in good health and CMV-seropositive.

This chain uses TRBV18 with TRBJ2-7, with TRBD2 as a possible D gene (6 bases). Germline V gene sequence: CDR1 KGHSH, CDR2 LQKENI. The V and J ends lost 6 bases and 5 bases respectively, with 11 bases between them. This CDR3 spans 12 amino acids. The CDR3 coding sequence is TGTGCCAGCTCTAGCGGCCCCCACGAGCAGTACTTC. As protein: CASSSGPHEQYF.

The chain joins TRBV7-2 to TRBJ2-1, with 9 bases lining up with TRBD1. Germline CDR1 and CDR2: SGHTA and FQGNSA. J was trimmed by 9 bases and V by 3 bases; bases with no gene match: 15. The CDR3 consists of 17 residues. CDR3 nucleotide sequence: TGTGCCAGCAGCTTCGGGACCATATTGGGACAGGGAATTGAGCAGTTCTTC. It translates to CASSFGTILGQGIEQFF.

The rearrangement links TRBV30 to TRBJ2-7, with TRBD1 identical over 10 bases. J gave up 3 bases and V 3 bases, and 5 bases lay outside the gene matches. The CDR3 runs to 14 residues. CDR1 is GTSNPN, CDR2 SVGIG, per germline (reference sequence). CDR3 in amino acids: CAWRPGQGYYEQYF. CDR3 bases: TGTGCCTGGAGACCGGGACAGGGGTACTACGAGCAGTACTTC.

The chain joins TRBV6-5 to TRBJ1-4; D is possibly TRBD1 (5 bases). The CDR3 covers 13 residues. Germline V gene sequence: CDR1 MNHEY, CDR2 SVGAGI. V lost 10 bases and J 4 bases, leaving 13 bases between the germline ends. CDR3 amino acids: CATGGPGNEKLFF. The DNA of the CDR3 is TGTGCCACGGGGGGTCCGGGTAATGAAAAACTGTTTTTT.

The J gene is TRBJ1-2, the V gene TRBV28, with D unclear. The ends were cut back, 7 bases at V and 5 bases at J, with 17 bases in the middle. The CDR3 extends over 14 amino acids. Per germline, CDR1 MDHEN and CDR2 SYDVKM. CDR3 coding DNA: TGTGCCAGCACCCGCGAGACCTTCGGGTATGGCTACACCTTC. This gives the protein CASTRETFGYGYTF.

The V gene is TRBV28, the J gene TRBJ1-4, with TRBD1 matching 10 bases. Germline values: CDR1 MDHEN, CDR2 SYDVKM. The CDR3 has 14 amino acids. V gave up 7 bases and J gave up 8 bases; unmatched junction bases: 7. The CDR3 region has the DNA TGTGCCAGCACGACCGGGACAGGGGACGAAAAACTGTTTTTT. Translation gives CASTTGTGDEKLFF.

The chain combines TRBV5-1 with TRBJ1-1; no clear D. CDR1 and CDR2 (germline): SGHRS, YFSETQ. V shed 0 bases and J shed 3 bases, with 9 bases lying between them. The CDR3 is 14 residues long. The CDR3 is CASSLVRSDTEAFF. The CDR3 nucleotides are TGCGCCAGCAGCTTGGTTCGCTCAGACACTGAAGCTTTCTTT.

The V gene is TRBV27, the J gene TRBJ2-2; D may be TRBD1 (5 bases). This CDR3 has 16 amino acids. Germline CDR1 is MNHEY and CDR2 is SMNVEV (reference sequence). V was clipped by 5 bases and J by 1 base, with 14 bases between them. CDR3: CASSHRRQRNTGELFF. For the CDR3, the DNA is TGTGCCAGCAGTCATCGGAGACAGAGGAACACCGGGGAGCTGTTTTTT.

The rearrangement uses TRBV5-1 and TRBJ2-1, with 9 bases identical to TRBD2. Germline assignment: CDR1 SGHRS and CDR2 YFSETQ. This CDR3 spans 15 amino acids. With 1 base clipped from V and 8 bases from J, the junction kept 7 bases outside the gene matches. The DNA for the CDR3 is TGCGCCAGCAGCTTGATGCGGGGGGGCTCGGATGAGCAGTTCTTC. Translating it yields CASSLMRGGSDEQFF.

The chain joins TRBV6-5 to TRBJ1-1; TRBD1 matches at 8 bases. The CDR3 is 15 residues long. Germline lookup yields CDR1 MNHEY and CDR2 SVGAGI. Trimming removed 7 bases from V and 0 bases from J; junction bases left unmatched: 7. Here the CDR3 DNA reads TGTGCCAGCAATCAGCCGGACAGGGTGAACACTGAAGCTTTCTTT. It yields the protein CASNQPDRVNTEAFF.

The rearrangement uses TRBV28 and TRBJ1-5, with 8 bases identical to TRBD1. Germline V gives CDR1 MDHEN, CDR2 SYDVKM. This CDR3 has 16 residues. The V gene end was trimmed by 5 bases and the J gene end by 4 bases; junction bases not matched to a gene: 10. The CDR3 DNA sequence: TGTGCCAGCAGTCGCCCCGGGACAGGACTAAATCAGCCCCAGCATTTT. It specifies CASSRPGTGLNQPQHF.

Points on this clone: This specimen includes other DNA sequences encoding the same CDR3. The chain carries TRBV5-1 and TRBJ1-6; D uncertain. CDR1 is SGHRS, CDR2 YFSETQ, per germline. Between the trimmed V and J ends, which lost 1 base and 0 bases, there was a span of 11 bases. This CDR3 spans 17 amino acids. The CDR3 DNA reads TGCGCCAGCAGCTTGATGTCGAGTAGCTCCTATAATTCACCCCTCCACTTT. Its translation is CASSLMSSSSYNSPLHF.

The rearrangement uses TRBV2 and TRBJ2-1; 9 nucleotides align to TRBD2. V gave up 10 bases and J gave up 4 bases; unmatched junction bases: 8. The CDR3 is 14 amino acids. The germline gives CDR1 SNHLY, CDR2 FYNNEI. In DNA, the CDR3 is TGTGCCACCCCGCGGGGGGGCCGATACAATGAGCAGTTCTTC. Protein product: CATPRGGRYNEQFF.

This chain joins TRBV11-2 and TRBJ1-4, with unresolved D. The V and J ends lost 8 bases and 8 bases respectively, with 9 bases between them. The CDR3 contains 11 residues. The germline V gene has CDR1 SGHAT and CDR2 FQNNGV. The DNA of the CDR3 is TGTGCCAGCGAGGGTGGGGAAAAACTGTTTTTT. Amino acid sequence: CASEGGEKLFF.

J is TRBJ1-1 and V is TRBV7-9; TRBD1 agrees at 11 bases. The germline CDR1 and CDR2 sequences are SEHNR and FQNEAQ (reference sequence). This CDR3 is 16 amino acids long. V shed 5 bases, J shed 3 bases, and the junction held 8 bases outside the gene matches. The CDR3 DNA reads TGTGCCAGCAGCCCGTGGACAGGGGGCGCGGACACTGAAGCTTTCTTT. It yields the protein CASSPWTGGADTEAFF.

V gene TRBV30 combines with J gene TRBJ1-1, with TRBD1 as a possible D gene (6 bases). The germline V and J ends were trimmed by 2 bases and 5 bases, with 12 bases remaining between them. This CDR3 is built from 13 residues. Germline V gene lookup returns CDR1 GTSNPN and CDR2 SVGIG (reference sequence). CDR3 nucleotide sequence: TGTGCCTGGAGTTATGGGGGCCGAACTGAAGCTTTCTTT. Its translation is CAWSYGGRTEAFF.

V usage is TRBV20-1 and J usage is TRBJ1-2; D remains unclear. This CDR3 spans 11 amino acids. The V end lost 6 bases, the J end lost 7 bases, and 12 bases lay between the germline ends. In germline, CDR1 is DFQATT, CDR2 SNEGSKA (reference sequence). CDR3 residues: CSAKVTGGYTF. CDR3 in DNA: TGCAGTGCCAAAGTAACTGGTGGCTACACCTTC.

In nucleotides, the CDR3 is TGTGCCAGCAGTTTAAGCGGACAGGGGCAGGAGACCCAGTACTTC. This gives the protein CASSLSGQGQETQYF. The chain recombines TRBV28 with TRBJ2-5; 9 bases agree with TRBD1. Germline V gene sequence: CDR1 MDHEN, CDR2 SYDVKM. With 2 bases clipped from V and 5 bases from J, the junction kept 6 bases outside the gene matches. The CDR3 extends over 15 amino acids.

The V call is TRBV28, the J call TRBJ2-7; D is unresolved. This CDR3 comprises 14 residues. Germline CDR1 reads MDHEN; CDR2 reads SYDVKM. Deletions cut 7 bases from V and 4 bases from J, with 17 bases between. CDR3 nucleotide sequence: TGTGCCAGCACCGCATGGGCAGGAACTTACGAGCAGTACTTC. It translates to CASTAWAGTYEQYF.

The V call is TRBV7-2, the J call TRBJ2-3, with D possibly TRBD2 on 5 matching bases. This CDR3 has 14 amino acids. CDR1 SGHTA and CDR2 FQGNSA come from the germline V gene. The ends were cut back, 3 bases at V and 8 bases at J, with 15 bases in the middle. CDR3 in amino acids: CASSFQDSRGTQYF. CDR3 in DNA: TGTGCCAGCAGCTTTCAGGACTCCCGAGGTACGCAGTATTTT.

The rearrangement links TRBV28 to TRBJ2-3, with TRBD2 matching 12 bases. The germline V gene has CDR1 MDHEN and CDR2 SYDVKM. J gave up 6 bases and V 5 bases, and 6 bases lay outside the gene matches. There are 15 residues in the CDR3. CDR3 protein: CASSGLAGHADTQYF. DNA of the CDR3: TGTGCCAGCAGTGGACTAGCGGGGCACGCCGATACGCAGTATTTT.

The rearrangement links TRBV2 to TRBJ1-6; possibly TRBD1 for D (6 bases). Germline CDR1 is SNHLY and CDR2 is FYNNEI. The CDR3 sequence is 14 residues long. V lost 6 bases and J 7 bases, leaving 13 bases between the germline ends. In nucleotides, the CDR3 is TGTGCCAGCAGGGGGGCGGGGGCAAATTCACCCCTCCACTTT. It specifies CASRGAGANSPLHF.